A single sample is the source of the 9 T cell receptor beta chains below, sequenced in a study of blood T cell repertoires in COVID-19. The assay was immunoSEQ multiplex PCR, and TCRdb's table has in-frame clones only and misses some. The table records under 200,000 clones, approximately 80% of them present only once. The source material was peripheral blood. All receptors derive from a human donor in a cohort sampled during active COVID-19.

This chain connects TRBV19 to TRBJ2-7; 9 nucleotides match TRBD1. Germline V gene data show CDR1 as LNHDA and CDR2 as SQIVND (reference sequence). There are 12 residues in the CDR3. Trimming at V came to 6 bases and at J to 6 bases, leaving 3 bases not matched to a gene. The CDR3 coding sequence is TGTGCCAGTAGCTCGACAGGGGGCGAGCAGTACTTC. This codes for CASSSTGGEQYF.

The rearrangement links TRBV4-1 to TRBJ2-7, with D possibly matching TRBD1 (6 bases). CDR1 is MGHRA and CDR2 is YSYEKL in the germline V gene. Between the trimmed V and J ends, which lost 4 bases and 2 bases, there was a span of 15 bases. This CDR3 comprises 15 residues. The CDR3 reads CASSLRDTPTYEQYF. Written as DNA, the CDR3 is TGCGCCAGCAGCCTCCGGGACACACCTACCTACGAGCAGTACTTC.

The gene calls are TRBV25-1 and TRBJ1-3; D might be TRBD1 (5 bases). Germline V CDR1 and CDR2: MGHDK, SYGVNS. V shed 1 base and J shed 8 bases, with 12 bases lying between them. CDR3 length equals 14 residues. CDR3 in DNA: TGTGCCAGCAGTGAATGGGGCAGGGTGGACACCATATATTTT. Translating gives CASSEWGRVDTIYF.

The chain is built from TRBV7-2 and TRBJ1-2; 7 nucleotides agree with TRBD1. CDR1 is SGHTA, CDR2 FQGNSA, per germline. J was trimmed by 5 bases and V by 6 bases; bases with no gene match: 9. The CDR3 is 14 amino acids. CDR3 DNA: TGTGCCAGCAGTTCCTATCCGGGACAGTATGGCTACACCTTC. Its protein product is CASSSYPGQYGYTF.

The gene calls are TRBV11-2 and TRBJ2-3, with TRBD2 matching over 12 bases. The CDR3 is 18 amino acids. CDR1 and CDR2 (germline): SGHAT, FQNNGV. V gave up 5 bases and J gave up 5 bases; unmatched junction bases: 14. The CDR3 DNA reads as TGTGCCAGCAGCCCCGGTGGGCTAGCGGGAGGGCGGAGAGATACGCAGTATTTT. Protein sequence: CASSPGGLAGGRRDTQYF.

The chain is built from TRBV10-3 and TRBJ2-1; 12 positions match TRBD2. The V gene end was trimmed by 6 bases and the J gene end by 6 bases; junction bases not matched to a gene: 6. Germline V gene lookup returns CDR1 ENHRY and CDR2 SYGVKD. CDR3 length: 15 amino acids. The CDR3 is CAISPPSGGANEQFF. CDR3 DNA: TGTGCCATCAGCCCCCCTAGCGGGGGGGCCAATGAGCAGTTCTTC.

The chain links TRBV7-9 to TRBJ2-7, with TRBD1 identical over 10 bases. The CDR3 has 14 residues. V shed 4 bases, J shed 6 bases, and the junction held 6 bases outside the gene matches. The V gene's germline CDR1 is SEHNR and CDR2 FQNEAQ (reference sequence). The CDR3 loop reads CASSSGTGDLEQYF. In DNA, the CDR3 is TGTGCCAGCAGCTCCGGGACAGGGGATCTCGAGCAGTACTTC. Full variable domain (missing parts from reference TRBV7-9 and TRBJ2-7): DTGVSQNPRHKITKRGQNVTFRCDPISEHNRLYWYRQTLGQGPEFLTYFQNEAQLEKSRLLSDRFSAERPKGSFSTLEIQRTEQGDSAMYLCASSSGTGDLEQYFGPGTRLTVT.

This clone was seen once. The chain recombines TRBV4-3 with TRBJ2-7; no firm D call. This CDR3 has 15 amino acids. CDR1 and CDR2 from the germline V gene are LGHNA and YSLEER. V lost 0 bases and J 2 bases, leaving 11 bases between the germline ends. The CDR3 DNA reads as TGCGCCAGCAGCCAAGAGCACACAGCTACCTACGAGCAGTACTTC. Protein sequence: CASSQEHTATYEQYF.

This chain uses TRBV27 with TRBJ1-2, with D hard to call. Trimming removed 5 bases from V and 5 bases from J, with 15 bases in between. The CDR3 has 14 residues. CDR1 and CDR2 (germline): MNHEY, SMNVEV (reference sequence). CDR3 region: CASSPSPSSYGYTF. In DNA form, the CDR3 reads TGTGCCAGCAGTCCCTCCCCCTCTAGTTATGGCTACACCTTC.